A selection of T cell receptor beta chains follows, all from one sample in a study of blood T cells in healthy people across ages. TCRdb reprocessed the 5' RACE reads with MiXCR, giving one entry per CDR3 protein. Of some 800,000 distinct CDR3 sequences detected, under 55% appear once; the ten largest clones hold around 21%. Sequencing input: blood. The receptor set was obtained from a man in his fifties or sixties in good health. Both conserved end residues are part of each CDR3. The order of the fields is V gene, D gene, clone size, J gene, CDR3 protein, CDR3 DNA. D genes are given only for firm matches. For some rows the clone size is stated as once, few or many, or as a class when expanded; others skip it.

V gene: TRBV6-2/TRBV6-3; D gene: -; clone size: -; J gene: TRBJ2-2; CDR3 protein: CASSYPPSSGTGELFF; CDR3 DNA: TGTGCCAGCAGTTACCCCCCATCCTCGGGCACCGGGGAGCTGTTTTTT
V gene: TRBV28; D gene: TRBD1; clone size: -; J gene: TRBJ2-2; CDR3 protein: CASSQGQGVTGELFF; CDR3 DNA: TGTGCCAGCAGTCAGGGACAGGGAGTAACCGGGGAGCTGTTTTTT
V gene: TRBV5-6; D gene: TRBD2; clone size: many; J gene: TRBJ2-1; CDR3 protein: CASSFRSSGGVYNEQFF; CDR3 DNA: TGTGCCAGCAGCTTTAGGTCTAGCGGGGGGGTTTACAATGAGCAGTTCTTC
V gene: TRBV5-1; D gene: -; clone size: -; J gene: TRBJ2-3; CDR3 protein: CASSPVGEKDTQYF; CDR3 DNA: TGCGCCAGCAGCCCGGTGGGGGAGAAAGATACGCAGTATTTT
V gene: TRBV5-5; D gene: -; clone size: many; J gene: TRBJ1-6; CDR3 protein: CASSFRGEENSPLHF; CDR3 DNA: TGTGCCAGCAGCTTTCGGGGGGAAGAAAATTCACCCCTCCACTTT
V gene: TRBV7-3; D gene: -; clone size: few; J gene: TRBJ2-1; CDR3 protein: CASRAGVNEQFF; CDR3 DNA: TGTGCCAGCAGGGCAGGGGTGAATGAGCAGTTCTTC
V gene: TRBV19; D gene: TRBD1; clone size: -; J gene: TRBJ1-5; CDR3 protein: CATAGQGRYQPQHF; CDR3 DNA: TGTGCCACCGCGGGACAGGGAAGATATCAGCCCCAGCATTTT
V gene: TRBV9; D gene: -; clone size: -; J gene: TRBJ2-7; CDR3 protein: CASSVVGGGYNEQYF; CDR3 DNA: TGTGCCAGCAGCGTAGTGGGGGGGGGCTACAATGAGCAGTACTTC
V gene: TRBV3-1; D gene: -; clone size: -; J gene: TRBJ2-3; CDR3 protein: CASSPSSDGRPDTQYF; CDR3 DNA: TGTGCCAGCAGTCCCTCTTCGGACGGGCGCCCAGATACGCAGTATTTT
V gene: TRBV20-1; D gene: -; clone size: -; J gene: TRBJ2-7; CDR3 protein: CSASTWVGISYEQYF; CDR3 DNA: TGCAGTGCTAGTACGTGGGTGGGGATCTCCTACGAGCAGTACTTC
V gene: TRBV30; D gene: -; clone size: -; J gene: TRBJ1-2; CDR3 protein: CALSLTGSGYTF; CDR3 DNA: TGTGCCTTGAGTCTCACAGGGAGTGGCTACACCTTC
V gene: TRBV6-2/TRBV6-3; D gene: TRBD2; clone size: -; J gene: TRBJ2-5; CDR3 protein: CASSYSPSGVGRETQYF; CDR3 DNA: TGTGCCAGCAGTTACTCGCCTAGCGGGGTCGGGCGAGAGACCCAGTACTTC
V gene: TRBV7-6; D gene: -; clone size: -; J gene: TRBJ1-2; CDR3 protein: CASGGTHYGYTF; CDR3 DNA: TGTGCCAGCGGGGGGACACACTATGGCTACACCTTC
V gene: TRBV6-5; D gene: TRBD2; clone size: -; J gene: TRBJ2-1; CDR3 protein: CASSYSVGASGGRYNEQFF; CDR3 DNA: TGTGCCAGCAGTTACTCGGTTGGGGCTAGCGGGGGCCGCTACAATGAGCAGTTCTTC
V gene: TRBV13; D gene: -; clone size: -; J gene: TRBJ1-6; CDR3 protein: CASSIGQLSNSPLHF; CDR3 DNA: TGTGCCAGCAGCATAGGACAATTGAGTAATTCACCCCTCCACTTT